The T cell receptor (beta chain) under discussion was sequenced for a study of cytomegalovirus exposure and HLA in healthy donors. General study results and limits: Across HLA loci, a later analysis found differing TCR association rates, with DRB1 most and HLA-C fewest. As a later analysis showed, several of the most significant clusters appeared to be linked to common viral pathogens. Available immune exposure information covered CMV serostatus only.

Comment on this clone: The antigen remains undetermined.

The PCR employed 60 Vbeta primers together with 13 Jbeta primers. Produced via immunoSEQ multiplex PCR; TCRdb's table is partial and in-frame only. In the table there are approximately 200,000 clones, 60% to 80% of which are singletons. The CDR3 is 14 amino acids. Germline lookup yields CDR1 MNHEY and CDR2 SVGAGI. The V and J ends lost 5 bases and 6 bases respectively, with 16 bases between them. This TCR was sampled from a young man in good health and CMV-seronegative. Sequenced material: PBMCs. This chain uses TRBV6-5 with TRBJ1-2; TRBD1 is a possible D gene (6 bases). The CDR3 bases are TGTGCCAGCAGTGCTCCTCAGGGGAGGGATGGCTACACCTTC. It encodes CASSAPQGRDGYTF.